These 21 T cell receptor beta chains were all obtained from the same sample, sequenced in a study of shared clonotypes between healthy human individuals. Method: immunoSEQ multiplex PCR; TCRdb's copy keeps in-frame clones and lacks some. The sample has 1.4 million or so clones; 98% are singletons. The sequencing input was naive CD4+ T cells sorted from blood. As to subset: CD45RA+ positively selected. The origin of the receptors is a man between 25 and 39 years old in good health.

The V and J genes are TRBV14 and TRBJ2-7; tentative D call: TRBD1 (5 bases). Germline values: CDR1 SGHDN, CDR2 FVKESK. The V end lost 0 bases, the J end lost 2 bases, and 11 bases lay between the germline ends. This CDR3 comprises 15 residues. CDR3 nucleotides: TGTGCCAGCAGCCAAGATCACAGGCCCCCCTACGAGCAGTACTTC. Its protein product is CASSQDHRPPYEQYF.

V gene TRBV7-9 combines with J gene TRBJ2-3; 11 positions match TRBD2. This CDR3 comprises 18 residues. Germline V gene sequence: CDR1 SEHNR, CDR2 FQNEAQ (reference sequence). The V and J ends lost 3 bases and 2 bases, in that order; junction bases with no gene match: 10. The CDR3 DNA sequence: TGTGCCAGCAGCTTTACTAGCGGGAGCGCTTCATTCACAGATACGCAGTATTTT. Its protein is CASSFTSGSASFTDTQYF.

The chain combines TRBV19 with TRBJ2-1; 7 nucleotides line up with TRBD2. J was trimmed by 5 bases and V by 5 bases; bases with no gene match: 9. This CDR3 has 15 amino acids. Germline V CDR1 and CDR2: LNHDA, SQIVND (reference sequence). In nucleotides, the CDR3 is TGTGCCAGTAGTGCCCGGACTAGAACGCACAATGAGCAGTTCTTC. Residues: CASSARTRTHNEQFF.

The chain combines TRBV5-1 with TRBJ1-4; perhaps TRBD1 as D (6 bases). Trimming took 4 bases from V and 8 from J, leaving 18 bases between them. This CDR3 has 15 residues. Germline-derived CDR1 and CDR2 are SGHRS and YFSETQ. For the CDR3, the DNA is TGCGCCAGCAGCACCCTGGAATCGACAGGAGAAAAACTGTTTTTT. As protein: CASSTLESTGEKLFF.

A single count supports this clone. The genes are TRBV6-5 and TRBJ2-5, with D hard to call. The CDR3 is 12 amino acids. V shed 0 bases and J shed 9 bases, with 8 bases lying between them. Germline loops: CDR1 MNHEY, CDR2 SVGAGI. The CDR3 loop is CASSYSNPAQYF. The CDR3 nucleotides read TGTGCCAGCAGTTACTCGAACCCCGCCCAGTACTTC.

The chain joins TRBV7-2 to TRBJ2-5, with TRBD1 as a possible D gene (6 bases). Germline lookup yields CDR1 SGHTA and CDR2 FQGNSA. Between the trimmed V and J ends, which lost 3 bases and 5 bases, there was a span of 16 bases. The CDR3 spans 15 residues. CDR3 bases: TGTGCCAGCAGCTTCCAGACAGGTTTGTTGGAGACCCAGTACTTC. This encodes CASSFQTGLLETQYF.

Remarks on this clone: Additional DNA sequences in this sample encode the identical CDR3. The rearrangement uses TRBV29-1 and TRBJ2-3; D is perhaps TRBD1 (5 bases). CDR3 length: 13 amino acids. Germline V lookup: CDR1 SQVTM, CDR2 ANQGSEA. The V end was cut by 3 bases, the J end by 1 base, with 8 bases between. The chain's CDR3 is CSVEGQGTDTQYF. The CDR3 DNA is TGCAGCGTTGAGGGGCAGGGCACAGATACGCAGTATTTT.

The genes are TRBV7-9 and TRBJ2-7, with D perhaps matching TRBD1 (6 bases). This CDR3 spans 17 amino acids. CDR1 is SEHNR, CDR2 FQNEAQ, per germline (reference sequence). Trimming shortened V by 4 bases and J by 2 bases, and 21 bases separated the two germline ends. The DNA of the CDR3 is TGTGCCAGCAGCTCGAATACCCCCGACAGGTTACCCTACGAGCAGTACTTC. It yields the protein CASSSNTPDRLPYEQYF.

The CDR3 sequence is CASSTPGRGYGYTF. CDR3 sequence (DNA): TGTGCCAGCAGTACTCCGGGGAGGGGCTATGGCTACACCTTC. The chain is built from TRBV28 and TRBJ1-2; D possibly corresponds to TRBD1 (5 bases). Looked up from germline, CDR1 is MDHEN and CDR2 is SYDVKM. This CDR3 is 14 amino acids long. V lost 5 bases and J lost 4, with 14 bases in between.

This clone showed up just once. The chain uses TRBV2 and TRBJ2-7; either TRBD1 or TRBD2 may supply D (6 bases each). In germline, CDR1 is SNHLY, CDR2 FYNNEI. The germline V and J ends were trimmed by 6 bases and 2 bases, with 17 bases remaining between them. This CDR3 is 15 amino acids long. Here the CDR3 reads CASRRGQFVTYEQYF. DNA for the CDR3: TGTGCCAGCAGGCGGGGACAATTCGTAACCTACGAGCAGTACTTC. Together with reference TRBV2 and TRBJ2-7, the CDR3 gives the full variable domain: EPEVTQTPSHQVTQMGQEVILRCVPISNHLYFYWYRQILGQKVEFLVSFYNNEISEKSEIFDDQFSVERPDGSNFTLKIRSTKLEDSAMYFCASRRGQFVTYEQYFGPGTRLTVT.

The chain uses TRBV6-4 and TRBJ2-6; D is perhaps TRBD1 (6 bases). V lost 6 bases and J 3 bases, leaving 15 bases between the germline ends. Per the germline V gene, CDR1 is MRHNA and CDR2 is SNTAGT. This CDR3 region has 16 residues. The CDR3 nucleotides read TGTGCCAGCAGCGCTAATACAGGGTTTGGGGCCAACGTCCTGACTTTC. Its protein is CASSANTGFGANVLTF.

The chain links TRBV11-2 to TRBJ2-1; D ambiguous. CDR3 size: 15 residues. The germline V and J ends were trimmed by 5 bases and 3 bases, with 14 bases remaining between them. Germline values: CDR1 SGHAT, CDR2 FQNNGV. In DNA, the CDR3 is TGTGCCAGCAGCCCACGGACCCCCAGCTACAATGAGCAGTTCTTC. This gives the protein CASSPRTPSYNEQFF.

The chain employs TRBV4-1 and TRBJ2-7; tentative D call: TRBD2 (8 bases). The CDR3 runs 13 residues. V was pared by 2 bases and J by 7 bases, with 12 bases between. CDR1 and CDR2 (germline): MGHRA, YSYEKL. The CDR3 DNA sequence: TGCGCCAGCAGCCAAATAGCGGGACAGGAGCAGTACTTC. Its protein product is CASSQIAGQEQYF.

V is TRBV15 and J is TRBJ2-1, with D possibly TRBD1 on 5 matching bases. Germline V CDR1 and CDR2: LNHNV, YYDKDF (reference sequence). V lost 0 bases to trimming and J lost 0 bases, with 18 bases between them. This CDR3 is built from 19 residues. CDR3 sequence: CATSRDGAARPRSYNEQFF. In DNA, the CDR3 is TGTGCCACCAGCAGAGATGGGGCAGCCCGACCTCGCTCCTACAATGAGCAGTTCTTC.

CDR3 bases: TGTGCCAGCTCACCATTCCCCACATCGACAGGGGCCACGGGGTTCAGCACTGAAGCTTTCTTT. Amino acid sequence: CASSPFPTSTGATGFSTEAFF. This chain links TRBV18 with TRBJ1-1; 8 bases agree with TRBD1. CDR3 size: 21 residues. V lost 2 bases and J lost 4; bases outside the gene matches: 24. Germline V gives CDR1 KGHSH, CDR2 LQKENI.

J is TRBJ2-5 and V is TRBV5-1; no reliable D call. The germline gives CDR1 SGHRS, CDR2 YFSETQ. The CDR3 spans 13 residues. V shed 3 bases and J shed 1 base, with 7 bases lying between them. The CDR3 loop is CASSSATQETQYF. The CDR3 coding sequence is TGCGCCAGCAGCTCGGCTACCCAAGAGACCCAGTACTTC.

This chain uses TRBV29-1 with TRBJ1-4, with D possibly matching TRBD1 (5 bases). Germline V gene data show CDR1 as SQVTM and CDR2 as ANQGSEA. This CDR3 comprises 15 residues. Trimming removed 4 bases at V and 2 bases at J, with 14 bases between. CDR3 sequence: CSVGGPGITNEKLFF. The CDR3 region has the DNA TGCAGCGTTGGGGGCCCGGGTATCACTAATGAAAAACTGTTTTTT.

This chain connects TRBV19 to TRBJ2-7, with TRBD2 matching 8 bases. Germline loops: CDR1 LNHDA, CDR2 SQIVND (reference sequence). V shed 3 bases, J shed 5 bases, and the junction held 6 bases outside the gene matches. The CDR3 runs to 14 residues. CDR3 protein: CASSIGLAAHEQYF. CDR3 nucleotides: TGTGCCAGTAGTATCGGACTAGCAGCCCACGAGCAGTACTTC.

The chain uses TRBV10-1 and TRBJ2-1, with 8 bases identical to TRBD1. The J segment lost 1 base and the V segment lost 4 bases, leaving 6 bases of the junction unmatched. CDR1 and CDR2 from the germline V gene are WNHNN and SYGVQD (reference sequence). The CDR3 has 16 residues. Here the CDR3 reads CASSAIDRGSYNEQFF. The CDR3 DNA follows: TGCGCCAGCAGTGCCATCGACAGGGGTTCCTACAATGAGCAGTTCTTC.

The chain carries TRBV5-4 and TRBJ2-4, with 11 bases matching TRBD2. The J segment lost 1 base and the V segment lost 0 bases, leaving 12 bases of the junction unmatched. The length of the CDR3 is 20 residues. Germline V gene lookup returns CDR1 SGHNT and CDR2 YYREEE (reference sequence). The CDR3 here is CASSLGPYSGREQAKNIQYF. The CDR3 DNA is TGTGCCAGCAGCTTGGGGCCTTATAGCGGGAGGGAACAGGCCAAAAACATTCAGTACTTC.

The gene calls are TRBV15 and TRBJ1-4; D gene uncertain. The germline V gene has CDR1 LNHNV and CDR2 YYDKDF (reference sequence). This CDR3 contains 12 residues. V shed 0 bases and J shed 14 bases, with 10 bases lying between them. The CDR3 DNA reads TGTGCCACCAGCAGAGATCGACCCCAGCTGTTTTTT. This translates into CATSRDRPQLFF. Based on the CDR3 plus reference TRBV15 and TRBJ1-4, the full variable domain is DAMVIQNPRYQVTQFGKPVTLSCSQTLNHNVMYWYQQKSSQAPKLLFHYYDKDFNNEADTPDNFQSRRPNTSFCFLDIRSPGLGDTAMYLCATSRDRPQLFFGSGTQLSVL.